This T cell receptor (beta chain) was obtained from a study of regulatory T cells in long-lasting Graves disease. This clonotype was seen a handful of times. No antigen is known for it. Time point specified: newly diagnosed GD, antithyroid drugs for less than 3 months. Construction of the TCR library relied on RNA isolated from PBMCs. Construction of TCR beta libraries relied on iRepertoire HTBI primers and on Arm-PCR targeting CDR3 regions. TCRdb reanalysed the multiplex PCR reads using MiXCR and keeps one entry per CDR3 protein. The table has about 460,000 distinct CDR3 sequences, around 15% seen once. Study-level findings and limits: Samples came from peripheral blood alone, without thyroid tissue. Persistent disease showed a preference for TRBV28, TRBJ1-2 and TRBJ2-5.

The germline CDR1 and CDR2 sequences are LNHDA and SQIVND (reference sequence). The CDR3 is made up of 16 amino acids. With 1 base removed from V and 0 bases from J, the gap between germline ends came to 10 bases. The same data also contributed to another study, on T cells in Graves' hyperthyroidism and ophthalmopathy.

The J gene is TRBJ1-3, the V gene TRBV19, with no clear D. This clonotype originated in a woman aged 45-59 years with Graves disease. The specimen was peripheral blood mononuclear cells (PBMCs), collected at new diagnosis, from a patient treated with antithyroid drugs. This chain's CDR3 is CASSIAQAPSGNTIYF. CDR3 coding DNA: TGTGCCAGTAGTATAGCCCAGGCGCCCTCTGGAAACACCATATATTTT.